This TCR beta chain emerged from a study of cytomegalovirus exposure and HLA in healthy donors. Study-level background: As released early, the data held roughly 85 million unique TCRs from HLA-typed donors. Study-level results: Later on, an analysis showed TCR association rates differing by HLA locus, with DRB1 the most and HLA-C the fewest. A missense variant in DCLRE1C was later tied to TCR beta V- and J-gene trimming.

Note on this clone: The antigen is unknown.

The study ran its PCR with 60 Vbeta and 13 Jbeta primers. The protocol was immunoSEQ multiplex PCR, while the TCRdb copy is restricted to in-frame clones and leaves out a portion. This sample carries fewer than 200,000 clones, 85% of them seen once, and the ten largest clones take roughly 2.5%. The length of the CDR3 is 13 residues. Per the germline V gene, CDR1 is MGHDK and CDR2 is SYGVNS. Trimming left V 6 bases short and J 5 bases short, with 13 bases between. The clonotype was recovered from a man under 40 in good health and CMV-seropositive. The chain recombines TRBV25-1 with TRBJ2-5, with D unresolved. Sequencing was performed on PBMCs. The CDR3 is CASRGQTFETQYF. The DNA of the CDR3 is TGTGCCAGCAGGGGCCAGACCTTCGAGACCCAGTACTTC.